This passage covers 11 T cell receptor beta chains from one sample sequenced in a study of T cell repertoires in cytomegalovirus infection. Using its own MiXCR run on the reads, TCRdb lists one record per CDR3 protein. The sample holds approximately 750,000 distinct CDR3 sequences, less than 40% seen once. Sequenced sample: PBMCs. These receptors were collected from a human donor in good health (CMV status not recorded). Some clones in this sample may be carry-over from other donors' samples.

This clonotype was seen at least ten times. The chain is built from TRBV5-6 and TRBJ2-3; D gene unclear. CDR3 length equals 12 residues. Trimming removed 5 bases at V and 2 bases at J, with 6 bases between. Germline values: CDR1 SGHDT, CDR2 YYEEEE. The CDR3 reads CASSSLTDTQYF. The CDR3 DNA follows: TGTGCCAGCAGTTCCCTCACAGATACGCAGTATTTT. Looking up the rest from reference TRBV5-6 and TRBJ2-3 gives the full variable domain: DAGVTQSPTHLIKTRGQQVTLRCSPKSGHDTVSWYQQALGQGPQFIFQYYEEEERQRGNFPDRFSGHQFPNYSSELNVNALLLGDSALYLCASSSLTDTQYFGPGTRLTVL.

This clonotype was seen ten or more times. The gene calls are TRBV5-4 and TRBJ2-5; D is unresolved. This CDR3 has 13 residues. The germline CDR1 and CDR2 sequences are SGHNT and YYREEE (reference sequence). Trimming left V 4 bases short and J 2 bases short, with 9 bases between. This CDR3 reads CASSPGQQETQYF. The CDR3 nucleotides read TGTGCCAGCAGCCCGGGTCAGCAAGAGACCCAGTACTTC. Supplemented by reference TRBV5-4 and TRBJ2-5, the full variable domain reads ETGVTQSPTHLIKTRGQQVTLRCSSQSGHNTVSWYQQALGQGPQFIFQYYREEENGRGNFPPRFSGLQFPNYSSELNVNALELDDSALYLCASSPGQQETQYFGPGTRLLVL.

This clonotype was seen only a few times. The chain couples TRBV25-1 to TRBJ2-5; possible D gene TRBD1, 6 bases. Germline V gene sequence: CDR1 MGHDK, CDR2 SYGVNS. This CDR3 spans 13 amino acids. Trimming shortened V by 2 bases and J by 5 bases, and 9 bases separated the two germline ends. CDR3 amino acids: CASSEGGRETQYF. CDR3 sequence (DNA): TGTGCCAGCAGTGAAGGGGGCCGGGAGACCCAGTACTTC.

This clonotype was observed a handful of times. One junction end disagrees with the germline gene, perhaps due to a read error. This chain links TRBV6-1 with TRBJ1-1; D is uncertain. CDR1 is MNHNS and CDR2 is SASEGT in the germline V gene. CDR3 length: 13 residues. For the CDR3, the DNA is TGTGCCAGCAGCGAAGGGTTTAACACTGAAGCTTTCTTT. This encodes CASSEGFNTEAFF.

This clonotype was seen a handful of times. The genes are TRBV2 and TRBJ1-1; possibly TRBD1 for D (6 bases). This CDR3 has 16 amino acids. V was trimmed by 5 bases and J by 4 bases, leaving 20 bases between them. CDR1 is SNHLY and CDR2 is FYNNEI in the germline V gene. The CDR3 DNA follows: TGTGCCAGCAGTACCCTACAGGGTAGCTCGCTCACTGAAGCTTTCTTT. Protein sequence: CASSTLQGSSLTEAFF.

This clonotype was counted between two and nine times. V usage is TRBV7-9 and J usage is TRBJ1-4; TRBD1 matches 8 bases. This CDR3 is built from 13 residues. Germline-derived CDR1 and CDR2 are SEHNR and FQNEAQ (reference sequence). The V gene end was trimmed by 3 bases and the J gene end by 10 bases; junction bases not matched to a gene: 4. CDR3 loop: CASSLDRAGKLFF. In DNA form, the CDR3 reads TGTGCCAGCAGCTTGGACAGGGCTGGAAAACTGTTTTTT.

The CDR3, as DNA: TGTGCCAGCTCACCGAGGGGGAGGGCGATTGGTGAGCAGTTCTTC. Translated: CASSPRGRAIGEQFF. The chain links TRBV18 to TRBJ2-1, with a tentative D call TRBD2 (7 bases). The CDR3 has 15 amino acids. V gave up 3 bases and J gave up 9 bases, with 18 bases separating them. The germline CDR1 and CDR2 sequences are KGHSH and LQKENI.

This clonotype occurred many times. The chain uses TRBV7-6 and TRBJ2-7; TRBD1 might be the D (6 bases). Trimming removed 4 bases from V and 3 bases from J, with 10 bases in between. The CDR3 sequence is 13 residues long. Per the germline V gene, CDR1 is SGHVS and CDR2 is FNYEAQ. CDR3 sequence (DNA): TGTGCCAGCAGCTGGGGACAAGACTACGAGCAGTACTTC. This translates into CASSWGQDYEQYF.

Concerning this clonotype itself: Germline and junction disagree at one end, which may indicate a read error. V is TRBV5-6 and J is TRBJ2-1; D not resolved. This CDR3 has 12 amino acids. Germline V gene sequence: CDR1 SGHDT, CDR2 YYEEEE. CDR3 nucleotides: TGTGCTAGCAGCTGGGCCCCCGGGGAGCAGTTCTTC. Translating gives CASSWAPGEQFF.

Remarks on this clonotype: In this CDR3 the conserved last residue, phenylalanine or tryptophan, is missing, so a read error is likely. V and J are TRBV7-2 and TRBJ2-3, with D possibly being TRBD2 (5 bases). The CDR3 consists of 21 residues. V dropped 2 bases and J dropped 0 bases, with 27 bases sitting between them. Germline V gene data show CDR1 as SGHTA and CDR2 as FQGNSA. The CDR3 reads CASSLYPKAEGPFSSTDTQYL. As DNA, the CDR3 is TGTGCCAGCAGCTTATACCCAAAAGCTGAGGGTCCCTTTTCTAGCACAGATACGCAGTATTTG.

The chain links TRBV5-4 to TRBJ1-3; a possible D gene is TRBD1 (5 bases). Germline V gene lookup returns CDR1 SGHNT and CDR2 YYREEE (reference sequence). This CDR3 has 15 residues. With 4 bases removed from V and 6 bases from J, the gap between germline ends came to 17 bases. In nucleotides, the CDR3 is TGTGCCAGCAGCGGGGGACCTTTTGAGGAAAACACCATATATTTT. The encoded protein is CASSGGPFEENTIYF.